This passage covers 19 T cell receptor delta chains from one sample sequenced in a study of γδ T cells in repeated Plasmodium falciparum infection. Gammadelta T cells were flow-sorted from PBMC into Vgamma9/Vdelta2+ and Vdelta2-negative populations for bulk analysis. With CATT, TCRdb re-called clones from the multiplex PCR reads. The repertoire holds 55,000 to 70,000 delta-chain clones, with roughly 1.8% as singletons. The sequencing input was gamma-delta T cells from blood. These receptors all stem from a pool of human donors (malaria-infected and uninfected, not separated).

In regard to this clone: TCRdb's protein, taken from a much larger clone, differs from this DNA's translation at residue 11, likely owing to a read error; the protein displayed comes from the DNA. The genes are TRDV1 and TRDJ1; perhaps TRDD2 as D (5 bases). Germline V gene data show CDR1 as TSWWSYY and CDR2 as QGS. This CDR3 is built from 18 residues. V shed 2 bases and J shed 0 bases, with 19 bases lying between them. The CDR3 bases are TGTGCTCTTGGGGAATACACCTACGTTTGGGCTTACACCGATAAACTCATCTTT. This sequence encodes CALGEYTYVWAYTDKLIF.

This clone was seen a few times. The protein in TCRdb stems from a much larger clone and differs at residue 17 from this DNA's translation, likely a read error; here the protein is translated from the DNA. The chain is built from TRDV3 and TRDJ1; the match to TRDD3 covers 9 bases. Trimming at V came to 5 bases and at J to 5 bases, leaving 42 bases not matched to a gene. Germline CDR1 TVYSNPD, CDR2 GDNSRS (reference sequence). This CDR3 spans 24 amino acids. CDR3 nucleotide sequence: TGTGCCGCGCCCGGTGATGACACAGACTTACTGGGGGGGATACTCCGTTTGAAGTCAGATAAACTCATCTTT. It encodes CAAPGDDTDLLGGILRLKSDKLIF.

A few counts support this clone. This DNA's translation differs at residue 5 from TCRdb's protein, which comes from a much larger clone; a read error is likely, and the protein shown is translated from the DNA. The CDR3 sequence: CACDPGLGDHTDKLIF. DNA of the CDR3: TGTGCCTGTGACCCCGGCCTGGGGGACCACACCGATAAACTCATCTTT. J is TRDJ1 and V is TRDV2, with TRDD3 identical over 8 bases. CDR3 size: 16 residues. Trimming at V came to 3 bases and at J to 0 bases, leaving 8 bases not matched to a gene. CDR1 and CDR2 (germline): GEAIGNYY, EKD.

About this clone itself: TCRdb lists the protein of a much larger clone for this DNA, which differs at residue 13, so this is likely a read error; the protein given here is translated from the DNA itself. This chain connects TRDV2 to TRDJ3, with 13 bases identical to TRDD3. The CDR3 spans 19 residues. The germline gives CDR1 GEAIGNYY, CDR2 EKD. The CDR3 sequence is CACDVLGDTSSWGTRQMFF. In DNA, the CDR3 is TGTGCCTGTGACGTACTGGGGGATACGAGCTCCTGGGGCACCCGACAGATGTTTTTC.

This clone was detected a few times. The protein in TCRdb stems from a much larger clone and differs at residue 20 from this DNA's translation, likely a read error; here the protein is translated from the DNA. The chain joins TRDV1 to TRDJ1; 11 bases are a match to TRDD3. This CDR3 region has 23 residues. CDR1 is TSWWSYY and CDR2 is QGS in the germline V gene. CDR3 sequence reads: CALGELFPTRTLNWGIDTDILIF. CDR3 sequence (DNA): TGTGCTCTTGGGGAACTCTTTCCTACGAGGACCCTAAACTGGGGGATAGACACCGATATACTCATCTTT.

This clone has a handful of counts. This likely came from a read error, as a far larger clone is one base away. The same CDR3 also results from other DNA sequences found in this sample. The chain joins TRDV1 to TRDJ1, with 8 bases aligning to TRDD3. The length of the CDR3 is 20 residues. The germline V gene encodes CDR1 TSWWSYY and CDR2 QGS. The V gene end was trimmed by 4 bases and the J gene end by 0 bases; junction bases not matched to a gene: 19. For the CDR3, the DNA is TGTGCTCTTGGGGGGATCCTCCTCCCGGGATACGCCTCCTACACCGATAAACTCATCTTT. This gives the protein CALGGILLPGYASYTDKLIF.

This clone was recorded at least ten times. TCRdb assigns this DNA the protein of a much larger clone, which departs from its translation at residue 15; this likely reflects a read error, and the protein shown comes from translating the DNA. The rearrangement links TRDV2 to TRDJ1, with 8 bases aligning to TRDD3. TCRdb is silent on the J gene; assignment here came from matching the DNA to germline. Germline V gene data show CDR1 as GEAIGNYY and CDR2 as EKD. This CDR3 region has 18 residues. The CDR3 DNA sequence: TGTGCCTGTGACACCGTGAAGAGGGATACGTCTTTGGGCGATAGACTCATCTTT. This encodes CACDTVKRDTSLGDRLIF.

This clone was counted between two and nine times. The protein in TCRdb stems from a much larger clone and differs at residue 14 from this DNA's translation, likely a read error; here the protein is translated from the DNA. The chain combines TRDV2 with TRDJ1, with D perhaps matching TRDD3 (5 bases). TCRdb gives no J gene; it was assigned here by matching the DNA to germline. The V end was cut by 0 bases, the J end by 3 bases, with 31 bases between. CDR1 is GEAIGNYY, CDR2 EKD, per germline. CDR3 length: 21 amino acids. The CDR3 reads CACDTDDGGWIDPLDADKLIF. The DNA for the CDR3 is TGTGCCTGTGACACCGATGACGGGGGGTGGATCGACCCCCTCGACGCCGATAAACTCATCTTT.

This clone was recorded at least ten times. The chain couples TRDV1 to TRDJ1; 7 bases match TRDD2. V lost 3 bases, J lost 0 bases, and 25 bases stayed unmatched. CDR3 length equals 22 residues. CDR1 TSWWSYY and CDR2 QGS come from the germline V gene. The DNA of the CDR3 is TGTGCTCTTGGGGAGTCTGGGAGGGGTTTCCTACGTGAGATTCCATACACCGATAAACTCATCTTT. As protein: CALGESGRGFLREIPYTDKLIF.

On this clone: The protein TCRdb gives is from a much larger clone and does not agree with this DNA's translation at residue 15, likely a read error; the protein shown here comes from the DNA. V gene TRDV1 combines with J gene TRDJ1; tentatively, D is TRDD2 (7 bases). No J gene is reported in TCRdb; it was inferred here by comparing the DNA with germline. V gave up 2 bases and J gave up 3 bases, with 34 bases separating them. The CDR3 is 22 amino acids. CDR1 is TSWWSYY, CDR2 QGS, per germline. In DNA, the CDR3 is TGTGCTCTTGGGGAAACCTTTGGTTCCTACGAAGAGGCTGGGGAATACGCCGATAAACTCATCTTT. Translation: CALGETFGSYEEAGEYADKLIF.

This clone was seen repeatedly, ten times or more. This probably arose from a read error, given a far larger clone one base away. The identical CDR3 is also encoded by other nucleotide sequences in the sample. This sequence joins TRDV1 and TRDJ1; D is unclear. V gave up 8 bases and J gave up 5 bases, with 24 bases separating them. This CDR3 has 16 residues. Germline CDR1 TSWWSYY, CDR2 QGS. The CDR3 reads CALLTATRSSADKLIF. For the CDR3, the DNA is TGTGCTCTTCTGACCGCAACAAGGAGTTCGGCTGATAAACTCATCTTT.

Comment on this clone: The translation of this DNA and the TCRdb protein of a much larger clone differ at residue 4, probably owing to a read error; the protein shown here is translated from the DNA. The CDR3 region is CALRELGSWGIRDGDKLIF. The CDR3 coding sequence is TGTGCTCTTAGGGAACTGGGTTCTTGGGGGATACGAGACGGCGATAAACTCATCTTT. The chain joins TRDV1 to TRDJ1; TRDD3 matches 11 bases. Per the germline V gene, CDR1 is TSWWSYY and CDR2 is QGS. The CDR3 has 19 residues.

In this sample, this clone turned up many times. The chain combines TRDV3 with TRDJ1; 13 positions match TRDD3. Germline V lookup: CDR1 TVYSNPD, CDR2 GDNSRS (reference sequence). The CDR3 has 19 residues. V trimming: 4 bases; J trimming: 3 bases; junction bases outside the gene matches: 20. The CDR3 nucleotides are TGTGCCTGCATTCCTACGGGGTACTGGGGGATACGGAGGTCCGATAAACTCATCTTT. Translated, it gives CACIPTGYWGIRRSDKLIF.

Details on this clone: The protein recorded in TCRdb matches a much larger clone and deviates from this DNA's translation at residue 12, suggesting a read error; the protein here is obtained by translating the DNA. This chain uses TRDV1 with TRDJ1; weak D call: TRDD3 (6 bases). V lost 2 bases and J lost 1, with 38 bases in between. Germline V gene lookup returns CDR1 TSWWSYY and CDR2 QGS. The CDR3 runs to 24 residues. The CDR3 is CALGELASDTGRCRIRRGTDKLIF. The CDR3 coding sequence is TGTGCTCTTGGGGAATTAGCCTCCGATACTGGGAGATGCCGGATTAGGAGAGGCACCGATAAACTCATCTTT.

The sample holds a few counts of this clone. The protein held in TCRdb is that of a much larger clone and does not match this DNA's translation at residue 7, likely because of a read error; the protein shown is translated from the DNA. The J gene is TRDJ1, the V gene TRDV1; 9 bases agree with TRDD3. Germline-derived CDR1 and CDR2 are TSWWSYY and QGS. This CDR3 comprises 18 residues. Trimming removed 2 bases from V and 8 bases from J; junction bases left unmatched: 18. As DNA, the CDR3 is TGTGCTCTTGGGGAAGTGACGCCCCTCACTCTACTGGGGGAGAAACTCATCTTT. Protein: CALGEVTPLTLLGEKLIF.

This clone was detected ten times or more. A far larger clone differs by one base, so this is likely a read error. Other DNA sequences in the same sample also yield this CDR3. The chain recombines TRDV2 with TRDJ1; D might be TRDD3 (6 bases). This CDR3 spans 17 amino acids. Deletions cut 0 bases from V and 0 bases from J, with 16 bases between. Germline V gene data show CDR1 as GEAIGNYY and CDR2 as EKD. In DNA form, the CDR3 reads TGTGCCTGTGACACCCTAGCCCGGGGGGACAACACCGATAAACTCATCTTT. Protein product: CACDTLARGDNTDKLIF.

Concerning this clone itself: TCRdb has a much larger clone's protein, which differs at residue 11 from the translation of this DNA, likely because of a read error; what is shown is the protein translated from the DNA. This chain uses TRDV1 with TRDJ1; no definite D call. Trimming removed 5 bases from V and 2 bases from J, with 24 bases in between. CDR1 TSWWSYY and CDR2 QGS come from the germline V gene. The length of the CDR3 is 18 residues. The CDR3 here is CALGSRSLMGHGTDKLIF. Here the CDR3 DNA reads TGTGCTCTTGGGTCCCGTTCCCTAATGGGACACGGAACCGATAAACTCATCTTT.

This clone was recorded at least ten times. The chain joins TRDV3 to TRDJ1; maybe TRDD2 (5 bases). The germline gives CDR1 TVYSNPD, CDR2 GDNSRS (reference sequence). CDR3 length: 13 amino acids. Trimming pared 4 bases from V and 8 bases from J, leaving 20 bases between. This CDR3 is CASQFLTPRKLIF. CDR3 nucleotide sequence: TGTGCCTCTCAATTCCTTACCCCCAGGAAACTCATCTTT.

This clone came up a few times. The protein recorded in TCRdb matches a much larger clone and deviates from this DNA's translation at residue 15, suggesting a read error; the protein here is obtained by translating the DNA. The V call is TRDV1, the J call TRDJ1, with 10 bases that match TRDD3. The J gene, missing from TCRdb, was assigned here through DNA to germline matching. CDR1 is TSWWSYY, CDR2 QGS, per germline. The junction had 19 bases not matched to a gene; V was cut back by 2 bases and J by 1 base. The CDR3 contains 21 residues. The CDR3: CALGEVKVLGDWPPCTDKLIF. The CDR3 region has the DNA TGTGCTCTTGGGGAAGTGAAGGTACTGGGGGATTGGCCCCCGTGCACCGATAAACTCATCTTT.